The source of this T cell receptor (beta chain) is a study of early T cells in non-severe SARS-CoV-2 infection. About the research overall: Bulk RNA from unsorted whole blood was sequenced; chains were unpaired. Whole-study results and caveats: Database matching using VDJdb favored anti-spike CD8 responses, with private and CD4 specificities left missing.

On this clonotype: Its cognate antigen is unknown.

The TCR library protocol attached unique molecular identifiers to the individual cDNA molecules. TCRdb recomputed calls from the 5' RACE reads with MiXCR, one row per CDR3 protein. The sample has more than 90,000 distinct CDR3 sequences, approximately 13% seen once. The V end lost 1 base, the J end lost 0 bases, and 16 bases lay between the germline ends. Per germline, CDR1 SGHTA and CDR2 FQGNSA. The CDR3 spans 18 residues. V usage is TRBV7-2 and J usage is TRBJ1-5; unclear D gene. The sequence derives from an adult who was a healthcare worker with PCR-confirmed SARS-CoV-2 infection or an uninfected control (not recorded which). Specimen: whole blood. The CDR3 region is CASSLEWAAGVSNQPQHF. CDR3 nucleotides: TGTGCCAGCAGCTTAGAGTGGGCCGCCGGGGTTAGCAATCAGCCCCAGCATTTT.